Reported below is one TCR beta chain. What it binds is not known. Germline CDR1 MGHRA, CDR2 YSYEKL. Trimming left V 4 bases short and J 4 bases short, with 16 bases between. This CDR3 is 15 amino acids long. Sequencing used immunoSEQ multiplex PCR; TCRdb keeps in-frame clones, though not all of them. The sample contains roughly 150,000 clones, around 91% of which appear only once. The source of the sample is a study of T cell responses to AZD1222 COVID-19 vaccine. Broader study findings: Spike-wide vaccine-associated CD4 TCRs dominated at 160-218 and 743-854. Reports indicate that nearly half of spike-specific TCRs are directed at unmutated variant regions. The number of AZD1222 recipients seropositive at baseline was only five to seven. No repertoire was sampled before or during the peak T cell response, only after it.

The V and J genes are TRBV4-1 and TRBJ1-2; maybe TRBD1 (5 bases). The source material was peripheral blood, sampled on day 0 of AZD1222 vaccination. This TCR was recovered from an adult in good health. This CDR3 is CASSRRVSGGYGYTF. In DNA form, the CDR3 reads TGCGCCAGCAGCCGGCGCGTTAGCGGGGGCTATGGCTACACCTTC.